This TCR beta chain is drawn from a study of T cell responses to AZD1222 COVID-19 vaccine. The CDR3 covers 13 residues. Germline V gene lookup returns CDR1 SGHTA and CDR2 FQGTGA. V lost 5 bases to trimming and J lost 8 bases, with 13 bases between them. Some clones are missing from TCRdb's copy, which holds only in-frame ones; the method was immunoSEQ multiplex PCR. The data hold about 110,000 clones, with about 90% observed a single time. This receptor was obtained from an adult who received the AZD1222 COVID-19 vaccine. The J gene is TRBJ2-1, the V gene TRBV7-3; D is unclear. The source was peripheral blood, collected 28 days after the second AZD1222 dose. CDR3 bases: TGTGCCAGCAGCCCCCGTTTCCCCGATGAGCAGTTCTTC. Translated: CASSPRFPDEQFF.